This T cell receptor beta chain was found in a study of T-cell reconstitution after alpha-beta-depleted transplantation in children. Germline CDR1 SGHKS, CDR2 YYEKEE (reference sequence). Trimming pared 6 bases from V and 4 bases from J, leaving 19 bases between. This CDR3 is 15 amino acids long. The TCRbeta library was prepared with unique molecular identifiers. MiXCR, run by TCRdb on the PCR reads, gives a single entry per CDR3 protein. The table records approximately 350,000 distinct CDR3 sequences, approximately 12% of them present only once. The table lists this clonotype with many counts. Sequenced here: PBMCs, sampled from the stem cell graft. The chain recombines TRBV5-5 with TRBJ1-1; TRBD1 might be the D (6 bases). This TCR derives from a human donor who donated a stem cell graft to a child with Fanconi anemia. The DNA for the CDR3 is TGTGCCAGCACCTTCGTTTCGGGGGCGGCCACTGAAGCTTTCTTT. Its translation: CASTFVSGAATEAFF.